The 31 T cell receptor beta chains reported below all come from one sample, sequenced in a study of radiation and T cells in renal cell carcinoma. Time point noted: blood 4 weeks post-SBRT, at nephrectomy. Treatment specified: 15 Gy SBRT to primary tumor, nephrectomy 4 weeks later. Using immunoSEQ multiplex PCR, the repertoire was profiled, and TCRdb retains in-frame clones only, with some absent. The data show 140,000 to 150,000 clones, 86% seen once. The sample consisted of blood, taken from a patient whose treatment included radiotherapy and nephrectomy. These receptors were taken from a woman between 50 and 59 years old with renal cell carcinoma.

The V call is TRBV21-1, the J call TRBJ2-2. TRBV21-1 is labeled a pseudogene. There are 16 residues in the CDR3. The CDR3: CASRESRGRNTGELFF. The CDR3 coding sequence is TGTGCCAGCAGAGAGAGCCGGGGGCGGAACACCGGGGAGCTGTTTTTT.

The chain combines TRBV5-4 with TRBJ2-5; a possible D gene is TRBD1 (5 bases). This CDR3 has 15 residues. Trimming shortened V by 3 bases and J by 4 bases, and 16 bases separated the two germline ends. Germline V gives CDR1 SGHNT, CDR2 YYREEE (reference sequence). This chain's CDR3 is CASSSFQGSRETQYF. CDR3 DNA sequence: TGTGCCAGCAGCTCATTCCAGGGTAGTAGAGAGACCCAGTACTTC.

The gene calls are TRBV30 and TRBJ1-1; no firm D call. Trimming stripped 3 bases from V and 1 base from J, with 12 bases between. Germline CDR1 is GTSNPN and CDR2 is SVGIG (reference sequence). The length of the CDR3 is 14 residues. CDR3 sequence (DNA): TGTGCCTGGAGCGTGTTACAGACGAACACTGAAGCTTTCTTT. Its translation is CAWSVLQTNTEAFF.

The gene calls are TRBV2 and TRBJ2-1, with 9 bases aligning to TRBD2. Trimming removed 7 bases from V and 4 bases from J; junction bases left unmatched: 11. The V gene's germline CDR1 is SNHLY and CDR2 FYNNEI. The CDR3 has 16 amino acids. CDR3 nucleotide sequence: TGTGCCAGCACCCCGAGAGGTCTAGCGGGGTACAATGAGCAGTTCTTC. Its protein is CASTPRGLAGYNEQFF.

This clone came up once. The chain has TRBV19 and TRBJ1-1, with 7 positions matching TRBD1. Germline CDR1 and CDR2: LNHDA and SQIVND (reference sequence). CDR3 length: 17 residues. V was pared by 0 bases and J by 4 bases, with 11 bases of the junction left unmatched. DNA of the CDR3: TGTGCCAGTAGTATAGATCCCAGAGGACAGGTGATCACTGAAGCTTTCTTT. Its protein is CASSIDPRGQVITEAFF. Full variable domain (outside the CDR3, taken from reference TRBV19 and TRBJ1-1): DGGITQSPKYLFRKEGQNVTLSCEQNLNHDAMYWYRQDPGQGLRLIYYSQIVNDFQKGDIAEGYSVSREKKESFPLTVTSAQKNPTAFYLCASSIDPRGQVITEAFFGQGTRLTVV.

This rearrangement joins TRBV7-2 to TRBJ1-4; D is unclear. The ends were cut back, 0 bases at V and 6 bases at J, with 8 bases in the middle. The CDR3 covers 14 residues. Germline assignment: CDR1 SGHTA and CDR2 FQGNSA. The DNA of the CDR3 is TGTGCCAGCAGCTTAGCCGGCAGAGATGAAAAACTGTTTTTT. Its translation: CASSLAGRDEKLFF.

J is TRBJ2-1 and V is TRBV7-3; 9 nucleotides line up with TRBD2. This CDR3 has 13 amino acids. V lost 9 bases and J lost 0; bases outside the gene matches: 0. In germline, CDR1 is SGHTA, CDR2 FQGTGA. The DNA for the CDR3 is TGTGCCAGTAGCGGGAGCTCCTACAATGAGCAGTTCTTC. Translating it yields CASSGSSYNEQFF.

This clone was counted only a few times. This chain links TRBV29-1 with TRBJ1-1; a possible D gene is TRBD1 (6 bases). The CDR3 is made up of 13 amino acids. Looked up from germline, CDR1 is SQVTM and CDR2 is ANQGSEA. Trimming cost V 6 bases and J 0 bases, with 11 bases left between them. In DNA form, the CDR3 reads TGCAGCGTGAGGGACAAGATGAACACTGAAGCTTTCTTT. Translated: CSVRDKMNTEAFF.

The rearrangement uses TRBV4-3 and TRBJ2-7; D might be TRBD1 (6 bases). Trimming removed 0 bases from V and 2 bases from J, with 8 bases in between. The CDR3 is 14 residues long. Germline V gene sequence: CDR1 LGHNA, CDR2 YSLEER. The CDR3 sequence is CASSQDGGPYEQYF. The CDR3 DNA is TGCGCCAGCAGCCAAGATGGGGGCCCCTACGAGCAGTACTTC.

This clone was observed a single time. This chain uses TRBV19 with TRBJ2-7; D is unclear. This CDR3 is built from 13 residues. V was pared by 1 base and J by 6 bases, with 10 bases between. Germline V gene sequence: CDR1 LNHDA, CDR2 SQIVND (reference sequence). The CDR3 coding sequence is TGTGCCAGTAGTATAGGGACCCGTGGCGAGCAGTACTTC. This encodes CASSIGTRGEQYF.

This clone was observed a few times. This chain connects TRBV11-3 to TRBJ1-1; a weak D match, TRBD1 (5 bases). CDR1 and CDR2 from the germline V gene are SGHNT and YENEEA. The ends were cut back, 3 bases at V and 4 bases at J, with 6 bases in the middle. CDR3 size: 12 residues. The CDR3, as DNA: TGTGCCAGCAGCTTCACAGGCACTGAAGCTTTCTTT. The encoded protein is CASSFTGTEAFF.

This clone was picked up one time. V is TRBV29-1 and J is TRBJ1-3; 8 bases line up with TRBD1. Germline values: CDR1 SQVTM, CDR2 ANQGSEA. V shed 7 bases, J shed 2 bases, and the junction held 4 bases outside the gene matches. The CDR3 is 13 residues long. CDR3 sequence reads: CSAGTGTGNTIYF. The CDR3 nucleotides are TGCAGCGCTGGGACAGGTACTGGAAACACCATATATTTT.

The chain recombines TRBV27 with TRBJ1-1, with 7 bases fitting TRBD1. V dropped 3 bases and J dropped 5; count of bases not matched to a gene: 6. This CDR3 is built from 14 residues. Germline assignment: CDR1 MNHEY and CDR2 SMNVEV (reference sequence). CDR3 sequence: CASSFLEQGTEAFF. The CDR3 DNA is TGTGCCAGCAGTTTTCTCGAACAGGGGACTGAAGCTTTCTTT.

J is TRBJ2-2 and V is TRBV4-3, with 7 bases matching TRBD2. The CDR3 runs to 16 residues. Germline V CDR1 and CDR2: LGHNA, YSLEER. Trimming at V came to 0 bases and at J to 5 bases, leaving 6 bases not matched to a gene. Here the CDR3 reads CASSQDRGRVTGELFF. CDR3 DNA: TGCGCCAGCAGCCAAGATCGGGGGAGGGTTACCGGGGAGCTGTTTTTT.

V and J are TRBV27 and TRBJ1-4; 7 bases agree with TRBD1. Looked up from germline, CDR1 is MNHEY and CDR2 is SMNVEV (reference sequence). The CDR3 has 13 amino acids. The trim removed 6 bases at V and 8 bases at J, leaving 6 bases unmatched. In nucleotides, the CDR3 is TGTGCCAGCAGCGCGACAGGGTACGAAAAACTGTTTTTT. This gives the protein CASSATGYEKLFF.

This clone occurred once. The chain is built from TRBV5-1 and TRBJ2-2, with unresolved D. The germline gives CDR1 SGHRS, CDR2 YFSETQ. The CDR3 length is 16 residues. V was shortened by 1 base and J by 0 bases, with 10 bases between the two germline ends. This chain's CDR3 is CASSLRSASNTGELFF. CDR3 bases: TGCGCCAGCAGCTTGCGGTCAGCATCGAACACCGGGGAGCTGTTTTTT. Using reference TRBV5-1 and TRBJ2-2 for the parts outside the CDR3, the full variable domain is KAGVTQTPRYLIKTRGQQVTLSCSPISGHRSVSWYQQTPGQGLQFLFEYFSETQRNKGNFPGRFSGRQFSNSRSEMNVSTLELGDSALYLCASSLRSASNTGELFFGEGSRLTVL.

The CDR3 sequence: CAWSVTGYGTRYGYTF. The CDR3 DNA reads as TGTGCCTGGAGTGTAACAGGGTACGGGACGCGCTATGGCTACACCTTC. The gene calls are TRBV30 and TRBJ1-2; tentatively, D is TRBD1 (6 bases). CDR3 size: 16 residues. V lost 0 bases to trimming and J lost 4 bases, with 18 bases between them. Germline CDR1 GTSNPN, CDR2 SVGIG (reference sequence).

The rearrangement uses TRBV5-1 and TRBJ1-1; 8 bases align to TRBD1. Germline-derived CDR1 and CDR2 are SGHRS and YFSETQ. V shed 4 bases, J shed 5 bases, and the junction held 7 bases outside the gene matches. CDR3 length equals 14 residues. The chain's CDR3 is CASSARRGQTEAFF. Written as DNA, the CDR3 is TGCGCCAGCAGCGCGCGCAGGGGGCAGACTGAAGCTTTCTTT. The complete variable domain, with remaining parts taken from reference TRBV5-1 and TRBJ1-1, reads KAGVTQTPRYLIKTRGQQVTLSCSPISGHRSVSWYQQTPGQGLQFLFEYFSETQRNKGNFPGRFSGRQFSNSRSEMNVSTLELGDSALYLCASSARRGQTEAFFGQGTRLTVV.

The rearrangement uses TRBV6-5 and TRBJ2-2; D is possibly TRBD1 (6 bases). Germline V gene data show CDR1 as MNHEY and CDR2 as SVGAGI. Trimming stripped 5 bases from V and 1 base from J, with 11 bases between. CDR3 length equals 15 residues. The CDR3 DNA follows: TGTGCCAGCAGTCCGCTGACAGGGAACACCGGGGAGCTGTTTTTT. It specifies CASSPLTGNTGELFF.

The rearrangement joins TRBV4-3 to TRBJ1-1; D uncertain. Germline CDR1 and CDR2: LGHNA and YSLEER. The CDR3 is 14 residues long. Between the trimmed V and J ends, which lost 2 bases and 1 base, there was a span of 8 bases. The DNA of the CDR3 is TGCGCCAGCAGCCAACAAAGGAGGAACACTGAAGCTTTCTTT. It codes for CASSQQRRNTEAFF.

V gene TRBV11-2 combines with J gene TRBJ1-1; no clear D gene. The CDR3 extends over 14 amino acids. The V gene lost 2 bases and the J gene lost 4 bases, with 11 bases spanning the gap. CDR1 is SGHAT, CDR2 FQNNGV, per germline. The CDR3 DNA is TGTGCCAGCAGCTTAAGTAGGTCCGCCACTGAAGCTTTCTTT. Translating gives CASSLSRSATEAFF.

J is TRBJ1-2 and V is TRBV4-1; tentative D call: TRBD1 (6 bases). The CDR3 is 16 amino acids. V lost 2 bases, J lost 4 bases, and 17 bases lay in between. Germline V lookup: CDR1 MGHRA, CDR2 YSYEKL. This CDR3 reads CASSQPGGRVAYGYTF. The CDR3, as DNA: TGCGCCAGCAGCCAACCTGGGGGCAGGGTGGCCTATGGCTACACCTTC.

The chain combines TRBV7-2 with TRBJ2-2; 12 nucleotides align to TRBD2. After removal of 6 bases from V and 0 bases from J, the junction contained 2 bases not matched to a gene. The CDR3 has 16 amino acids. In germline, CDR1 is SGHTA, CDR2 FQGNSA. This chain's CDR3 is CASSRLAGANTGELFF. Here the CDR3 DNA reads TGTGCCAGCAGTCGACTAGCGGGGGCGAACACCGGGGAGCTGTTTTTT.

The J gene is TRBJ1-5, the V gene TRBV27; D perhaps matches TRBD1 (5 bases). This CDR3 comprises 14 residues. Trimming pared 8 bases from V and 0 bases from J, leaving 11 bases between. Germline V gene sequence: CDR1 MNHEY, CDR2 SMNVEV (reference sequence). CDR3 coding DNA: TGTGCCAGCTCAAGACAGAATAGCAATCAGCCCCAGCATTTT. Translation: CASSRQNSNQPQHF.

The gene calls are TRBV11-2 and TRBJ1-5; D ambiguous. Germline V gene sequence: CDR1 SGHAT, CDR2 FQNNGV. V dropped 2 bases and J dropped 4 bases, with 9 bases sitting between them. The CDR3 consists of 14 residues. The CDR3 DNA follows: TGTGCCAGCAGCTTAAATGGAAATAATCAGCCCCAGCATTTT. This sequence encodes CASSLNGNNQPQHF.

The J gene is TRBJ2-7, the V gene TRBV6-6; 8 nucleotides match TRBD1. The germline CDR1 and CDR2 sequences are MNHNY and SVGAGI (reference sequence). Losses at the gene ends were 6 bases for V and 5 bases for J; bases not matched to a gene: 9. The CDR3 loop spans 14 amino acids. The CDR3, as DNA: TGTGCCAGCAGCTCGACAGGGGAAGTAAACGAGCAGTACTTC. It specifies CASSSTGEVNEQYF.

This clone appeared a single time. The CDR3 DNA is TGTGCCAGCAGCACGGGACAGGGGGGAGGCAATGAGCAGTTCTTC. This sequence encodes CASSTGQGGGNEQFF. The chain is built from TRBV9 and TRBJ2-1; 11 bases are a match to TRBD1. With 4 bases clipped from V and 6 bases from J, the junction kept 6 bases outside the gene matches. The CDR3 is made up of 15 amino acids. Germline V gene data show CDR1 as SGDLS and CDR2 as YYNGEE. Looking up the rest from reference TRBV9 and TRBJ2-1 gives the full variable domain: DSGVTQTPKHLITATGQRVTLRCSPRSGDLSVYWYQQSLDQGLQFLIQYYNGEERAKGNILERFSAQQFPDLHSELNLSSLELGDSALYFCASSTGQGGGNEQFFGPGTRLTVL.

The J gene is TRBJ2-1, the V gene TRBV14; 11 positions match TRBD2. The CDR3 extends over 15 amino acids. With 1 base clipped from V and 9 bases from J, the junction kept 5 bases outside the gene matches. Per the germline V gene, CDR1 is SGHDN and CDR2 is FVKESK. The CDR3 sequence: CASSQVAGGRLEQFF. The CDR3 nucleotides are TGTGCCAGCAGCCAAGTAGCGGGGGGGAGGCTTGAGCAGTTCTTC.

The V and J genes are TRBV5-1 and TRBJ2-3; no firm D call. Germline V gene sequence: CDR1 SGHRS, CDR2 YFSETQ. Trimming took off 4 bases at V and 4 bases at J, with 13 bases between the two ends. This CDR3 contains 14 residues. In DNA, the CDR3 is TGCGCCAGCAGCCAAGGCGCGGACGCAGATACGCAGTATTTT. Residues: CASSQGADADTQYF.

V gene TRBV5-1 combines with J gene TRBJ2-7; maybe TRBD1 (5 bases). Deletions cut 3 bases from V and 5 bases from J, with 6 bases between. Per germline, CDR1 SGHRS and CDR2 YFSETQ. The CDR3 loop spans 11 amino acids. The chain's CDR3 is CASSSGHEQYF. In DNA, the CDR3 is TGCGCCAGCAGCTCAGGGCACGAGCAGTACTTC.

The chain recombines TRBV6-4 with TRBJ2-3; D not certain. The CDR3 contains 13 residues. CDR1 is MRHNA, CDR2 SNTAGT, per germline. V was pared by 2 bases and J by 1 base, with 4 bases between. CDR3 protein: CASSDAGTDTQYF. In DNA form, the CDR3 reads TGTGCCAGCAGTGACGCGGGCACAGATACGCAGTATTTT.